This TCR beta chain stems from a study of T-cell reconstitution after alpha-beta-depleted transplantation in children. Overall study findings and caveats: Diversity and T-cell counts at one year after transplant derived mostly from new T cells. Reports say that about two months after transplant, the alpha-beta T cells came out of several hundred graft clones that had expanded.

Comment on this clonotype: Antigen: not known.

Library preparation (for TCRbeta) was performed with unique molecular identifiers. MiXCR was run by TCRdb on the PCR reads, yielding one entry per CDR3 protein. The sample shows 330,000 or so distinct CDR3 sequences, just over 7.5% of them seen only once. The sequenced sample was peripheral blood, obtained 360 days after TCRalphabeta/CD19-depleted stem cell transplant. The clonotype was recovered from a female patient aged 2 to 10 who had a stem cell transplant for Fanconi anemia, so the T cells may come from the graft donor.

Written as DNA, the CDR3 is TGTGCCAGCAGCAGCCGGGAGGCAGGGGGCTGGGATGAGCAGTTCTTC. It encodes CASSSREAGGWDEQFF. The V and J genes are TRBV7-6 and TRBJ2-1; TRBD1 is a possible D gene (8 bases). V lost 5 bases and J lost 8, with 22 bases in between. Germline-derived CDR1 and CDR2 are SGHVS and FNYEAQ. This CDR3 has 16 amino acids.